These T cell receptor beta chains were read from a single sample in a study of T cells after yellow fever vaccination. TCRdb ran MiXCR on the 5' RACE reads and lists one entry per CDR3 protein. The data show 100,000 to 150,000 distinct CDR3 sequences, about 8.4% seen once. This specimen was CD8+ T cells sorted from PBMCs, taken on the day of the yellow fever booster vaccination. The source is a man aged 18 to 29 who received the YFV17D yellow fever vaccine. Both conserved end residues are part of each CDR3. Each record gives: J gene, clone size, V gene, CDR3 protein. Only part of the rows carry a size: once, few, many, or a class if the clone is expanded.

J: TRBJ1-1
size: few
V: TRBV4-1
CDR3: CASSRGTTEAFF

J: TRBJ2-6
size: many
V: TRBV7-8
CDR3: CATVGGRTLSGANVLTF

J: TRBJ2-5
size: few
V: TRBV7-9
CDR3: CASSLDWAEQETQYF

J: TRBJ2-5
size: .
V: TRBV3-1
CDR3: CASSHTPGLEETQYF

J: TRBJ2-6
size: few
V: TRBV12-3/TRBV12-4
CDR3: CASFDSGANVLTF

J: TRBJ2-5
size: many
V: TRBV7-8
CDR3: CASSSRARAGEETQYF

J: TRBJ2-3
size: few
V: TRBV10-3
CDR3: CAISKTGENIGTDTQYF

J: TRBJ2-2
size: many
V: TRBV4-3
CDR3: CASSRVADYTGELFF

J: TRBJ1-1
size: few
V: TRBV14
CDR3: CASSPITLGMNTEAFF

J: TRBJ1-4
size: few
V: TRBV5-1
CDR3: CASSLEQGGGYSGEKLFF

J: TRBJ2-1
size: .
V: TRBV2
CDR3: CASSGGLDSYNEQFF

J: TRBJ2-5
size: few
V: TRBV27
CDR3: CASALLTGETQYF

J: TRBJ2-5
size: .
V: TRBV7-3
CDR3: CASSPRLRAEGPGGQETQYF

J: TRBJ1-1
size: few
V: TRBV7-3
CDR3: CASSTYPGTGDAFF

J: TRBJ1-2
size: .
V: TRBV7-9
CDR3: CASSLGTNYGYTF

J: TRBJ1-1
size: few
V: TRBV10-2
CDR3: CASSDSWDTEAFF

J: TRBJ2-3
size: .
V: TRBV12-3/TRBV12-4
CDR3: CASSFSGGYYF

J: TRBJ2-2
size: .
V: TRBV5-4
CDR3: CASSSESRNTGELFF

J: TRBJ2-7
size: .
V: TRBV6-2/TRBV6-3
CDR3: CASSYGISGGFYEQYF

J: TRBJ1-1
size: few
V: TRBV6-5
CDR3: CASSYGFGTEAFF

J: TRBJ2-3
size: few
V: TRBV7-6
CDR3: CASSFSGGFVHTDTQYF

J: TRBJ1-2
size: .
V: TRBV7-2
CDR3: CASSLEGPGGSWGYTF

J: TRBJ2-1
size: many
V: TRBV7-3
CDR3: CASSLEGGPDEQFF

J: TRBJ2-1
size: .
V: TRBV12-5
CDR3: CASGLTVGEQFF

J: TRBJ2-3
size: few
V: TRBV7-2
CDR3: CASSFPRDLGSTDTQYF

J: TRBJ2-1
size: few
V: TRBV29-1
CDR3: CSVDGLVYNEQFF

J: TRBJ1-2
size: .
V: TRBV24-1
CDR3: CATSDPSRDRGEGYTF

J: TRBJ2-3
size: many
V: TRBV4-3
CDR3: CASSQVSSGTGGSLTDTQYF

J: TRBJ1-1
size: .
V: TRBV20-1
CDR3: CSARSRLNTEAFF

J: TRBJ1-5
size: many
V: TRBV6-2/TRBV6-3
CDR3: CASSPPYSNQPQHF

J: TRBJ1-2
size: many
V: TRBV14
CDR3: CASSHQGAYGYTF

J: TRBJ1-1
size: .
V: TRBV29-1
CDR3: CSVAPGGTEAFF

J: TRBJ2-1
size: .
V: TRBV2
CDR3: CASSEVSGGVRNEQFF

J: TRBJ2-1
size: .
V: TRBV27
CDR3: CASSPTSGGNEQFF

J: TRBJ2-2
size: few
V: TRBV9
CDR3: CASSGWEGIRTGELFF

J: TRBJ1-1
size: few
V: TRBV5-1
CDR3: CASSFDTGASRGMNTEAFF

J: TRBJ2-2
size: .
V: TRBV7-2
CDR3: CASSLPGGDTGELFF

J: TRBJ1-4
size: .
V: TRBV27
CDR3: CASSLGRLTEKLFF

J: TRBJ1-3
size: few
V: TRBV11-2
CDR3: CASSLEALPISGNTIYF

J: TRBJ2-1
size: few
V: TRBV5-4
CDR3: CASSWTDNEQFF

J: TRBJ2-1
size: .
V: TRBV7-9
CDR3: CASSPPLANNEQFF

J: TRBJ1-1
size: .
V: TRBV4-1
CDR3: CASSQDGAGVSTEAFF

J: TRBJ1-1
size: few
V: TRBV19
CDR3: CASSIETGGTEAFF

J: TRBJ1-2
size: few
V: TRBV7-9
CDR3: CASSRRPGGLDGYTF

J: TRBJ2-3
size: .
V: TRBV7-2
CDR3: CASSLGRGGWDTQYF

J: TRBJ1-5
size: .
V: TRBV12-3/TRBV12-4
CDR3: CASSLGGPVSDQPQHF

J: TRBJ2-1
size: few
V: TRBV9
CDR3: CASSPRGLMNEQFF

J: TRBJ1-2
size: few
V: TRBV4-3
CDR3: CASSQEPPTGHGYTF

J: TRBJ2-7
size: many
V: TRBV6-5
CDR3: CASSRTGSYEQYF

J: TRBJ2-7
size: many
V: TRBV20-1
CDR3: CSARDKRTVEQYF

J: TRBJ1-5
size: few
V: TRBV6-2/TRBV6-3
CDR3: CASSLEGSQPQHF

J: TRBJ2-5
size: .
V: TRBV14
CDR3: CASSQLYPGTKETQYF

J: TRBJ2-1
size: .
V: TRBV19
CDR3: CASNFRGGGPSYNEQFF

J: TRBJ2-1
size: few
V: TRBV4-1
CDR3: CASSQELAATSYNEQFF